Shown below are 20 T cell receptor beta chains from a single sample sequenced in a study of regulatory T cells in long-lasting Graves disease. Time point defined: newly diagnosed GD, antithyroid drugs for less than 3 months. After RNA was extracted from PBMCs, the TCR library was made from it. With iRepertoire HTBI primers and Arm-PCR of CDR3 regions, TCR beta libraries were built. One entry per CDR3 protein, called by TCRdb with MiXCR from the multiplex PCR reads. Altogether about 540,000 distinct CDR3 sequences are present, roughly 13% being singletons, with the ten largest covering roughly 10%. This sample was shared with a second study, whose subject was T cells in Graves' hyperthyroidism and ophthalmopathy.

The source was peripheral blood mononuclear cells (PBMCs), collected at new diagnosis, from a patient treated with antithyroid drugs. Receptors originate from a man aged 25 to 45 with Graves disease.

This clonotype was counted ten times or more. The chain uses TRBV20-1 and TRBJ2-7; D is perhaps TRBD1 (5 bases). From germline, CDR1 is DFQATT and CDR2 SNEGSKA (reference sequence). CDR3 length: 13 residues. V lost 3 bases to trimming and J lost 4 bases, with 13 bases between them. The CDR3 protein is CSASQGRDYEQYF. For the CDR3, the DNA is TGCAGTGCTAGTCAGGGCAGGGATTACGAGCAGTACTTC.

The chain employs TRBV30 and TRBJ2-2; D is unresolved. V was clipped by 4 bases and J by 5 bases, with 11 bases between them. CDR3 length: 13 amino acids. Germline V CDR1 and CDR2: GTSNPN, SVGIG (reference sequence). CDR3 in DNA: TGTGCCTGGACCCTCGGAGTTACCGGGGAGCTGTTTTTT. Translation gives CAWTLGVTGELFF.

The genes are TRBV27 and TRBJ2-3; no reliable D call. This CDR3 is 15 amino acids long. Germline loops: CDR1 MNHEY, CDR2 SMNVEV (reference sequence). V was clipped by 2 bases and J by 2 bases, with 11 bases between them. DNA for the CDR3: TGTGCCAGCAGTTTACAACCTATGTCCACAGATACGCAGTATTTT. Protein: CASSLQPMSTDTQYF.

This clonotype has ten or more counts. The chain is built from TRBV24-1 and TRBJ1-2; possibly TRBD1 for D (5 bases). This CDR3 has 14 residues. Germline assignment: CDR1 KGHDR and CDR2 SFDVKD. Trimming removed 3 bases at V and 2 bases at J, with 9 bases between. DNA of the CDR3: TGTGCCACCAGTGATCGGGACCGGAACTATGGCTACACCTTC. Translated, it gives CATSDRDRNYGYTF.

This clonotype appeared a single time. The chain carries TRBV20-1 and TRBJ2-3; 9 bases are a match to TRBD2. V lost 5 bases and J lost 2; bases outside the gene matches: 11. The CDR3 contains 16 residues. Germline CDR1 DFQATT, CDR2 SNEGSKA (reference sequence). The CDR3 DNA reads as TGCAGTGCTCCGAGCGGGAGGCCCGCGACCACAGATACGCAGTATTTT. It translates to CSAPSGRPATTDTQYF.

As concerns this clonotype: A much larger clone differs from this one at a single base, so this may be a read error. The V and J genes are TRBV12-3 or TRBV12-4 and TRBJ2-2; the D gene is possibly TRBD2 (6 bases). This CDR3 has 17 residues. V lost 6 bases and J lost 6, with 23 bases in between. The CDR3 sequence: CASSLPQDRLVPGELFF. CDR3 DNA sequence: TGTGCCAGCAGCTTACCTCAGGACCGACTAGTTCCCGGGGAGCTGTTTTTT.

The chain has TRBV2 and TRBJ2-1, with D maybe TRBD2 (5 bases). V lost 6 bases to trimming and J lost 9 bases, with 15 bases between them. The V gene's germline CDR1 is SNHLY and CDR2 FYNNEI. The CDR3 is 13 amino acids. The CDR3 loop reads CASRPRGPAEQFF. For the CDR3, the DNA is TGTGCCAGCAGACCCCGGGGTCCGGCTGAGCAGTTCTTC. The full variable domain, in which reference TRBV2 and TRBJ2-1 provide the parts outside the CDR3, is EPEVTQTPSHQVTQMGQEVILRCVPISNHLYFYWYRQILGQKVEFLVSFYNNEISEKSEIFDDQFSVERPDGSNFTLKIRSTKLEDSAMYFCASRPRGPAEQFFGPGTRLTVL.

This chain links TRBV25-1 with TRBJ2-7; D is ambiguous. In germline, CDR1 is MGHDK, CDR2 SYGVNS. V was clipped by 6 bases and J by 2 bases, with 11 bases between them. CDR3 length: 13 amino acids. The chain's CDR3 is CASSFHGPYEQYF. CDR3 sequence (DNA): TGTGCCAGCAGCTTTCACGGACCCTACGAGCAGTACTTC.

This CDR3 reads CASSQVSTGPSYEQYF. CDR3 bases: TGTGCCAGCAGCCAAGTGTCAACGGGACCATCCTACGAGCAGTACTTC. The rearrangement joins TRBV4-2 to TRBJ2-7, with D possibly being TRBD1 or TRBD2 (5 bases each). V was shortened by 1 base and J by 1 base, with 14 bases between the two germline ends. This CDR3 is 16 amino acids long. Germline V CDR1 and CDR2: LGHNA, YNFKEQ.

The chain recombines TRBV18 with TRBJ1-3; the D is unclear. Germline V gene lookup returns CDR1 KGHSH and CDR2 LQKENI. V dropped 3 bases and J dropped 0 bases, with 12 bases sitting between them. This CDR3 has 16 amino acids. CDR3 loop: CASSPTTGGSGNTIYF. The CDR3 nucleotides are TGTGCCAGCTCACCGACAACGGGAGGCTCTGGAAACACCATATATTTT.

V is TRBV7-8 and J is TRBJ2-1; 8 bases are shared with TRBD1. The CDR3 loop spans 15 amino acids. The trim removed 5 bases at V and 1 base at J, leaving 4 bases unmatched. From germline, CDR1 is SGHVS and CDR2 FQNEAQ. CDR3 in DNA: TGTGCCAGCAGCGTTCGGGACAGGTCCTACAATGAGCAGTTCTTC. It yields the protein CASSVRDRSYNEQFF.

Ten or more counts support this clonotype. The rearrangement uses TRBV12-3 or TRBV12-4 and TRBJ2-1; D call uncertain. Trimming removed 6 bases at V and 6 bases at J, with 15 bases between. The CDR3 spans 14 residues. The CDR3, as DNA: TGTGCCAGCAGCCCAGAAAGGGCCACCAATGAGCAGTTCTTC. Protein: CASSPERATNEQFF.

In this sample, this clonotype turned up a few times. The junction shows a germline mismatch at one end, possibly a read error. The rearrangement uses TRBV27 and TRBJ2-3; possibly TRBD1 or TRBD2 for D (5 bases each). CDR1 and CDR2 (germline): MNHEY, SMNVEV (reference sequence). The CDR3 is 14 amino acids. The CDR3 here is CVSSPSPGADTQYF. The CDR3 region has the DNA TGTGTCAGCAGTCCCTCCCCCGGGGCGGATACGCAGTATTTT.

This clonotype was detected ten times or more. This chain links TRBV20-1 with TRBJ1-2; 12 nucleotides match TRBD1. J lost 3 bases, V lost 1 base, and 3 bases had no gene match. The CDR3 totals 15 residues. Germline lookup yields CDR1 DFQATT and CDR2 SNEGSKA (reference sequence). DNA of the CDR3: TGCAGTGCTAGAGGGGACAGGGGGCTCCACTATGGCTACACCTTC. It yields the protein CSARGDRGLHYGYTF.

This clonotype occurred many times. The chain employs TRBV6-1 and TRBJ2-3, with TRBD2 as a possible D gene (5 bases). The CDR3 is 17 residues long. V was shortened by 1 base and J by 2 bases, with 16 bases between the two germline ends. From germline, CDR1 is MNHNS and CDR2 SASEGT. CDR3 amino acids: CASSEGWASTLTDTQYF. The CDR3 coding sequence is TGTGCCAGCAGTGAAGGGTGGGCTAGCACCCTCACAGATACGCAGTATTTT.

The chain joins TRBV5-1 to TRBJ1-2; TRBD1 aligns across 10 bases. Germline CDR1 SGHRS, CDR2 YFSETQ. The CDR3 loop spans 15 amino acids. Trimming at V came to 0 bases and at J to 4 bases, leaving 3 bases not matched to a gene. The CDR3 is CASSLGGQGIYGYTF. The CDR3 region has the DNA TGCGCCAGCAGCTTGGGGGGACAGGGGATCTATGGCTACACCTTC. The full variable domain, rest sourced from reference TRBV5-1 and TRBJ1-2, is KAGVTQTPRYLIKTRGQQVTLSCSPISGHRSVSWYQQTPGQGLQFLFEYFSETQRNKGNFPGRFSGRQFSNSRSEMNVSTLELGDSALYLCASSLGGQGIYGYTFGSGTRLTVV.

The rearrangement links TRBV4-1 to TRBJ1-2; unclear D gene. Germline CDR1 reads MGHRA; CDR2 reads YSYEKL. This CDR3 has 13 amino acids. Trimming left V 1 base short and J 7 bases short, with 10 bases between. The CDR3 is CASSQVAGAGYTF. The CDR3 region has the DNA TGCGCCAGCAGCCAAGTGGCAGGAGCTGGCTACACCTTC.

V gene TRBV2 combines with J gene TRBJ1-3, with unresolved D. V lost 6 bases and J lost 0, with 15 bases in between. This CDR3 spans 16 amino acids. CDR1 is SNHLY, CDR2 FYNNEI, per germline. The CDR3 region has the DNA TGTGCCAGCAGCCAACCGGTAGGGAGCTCTGGAAACACCATATATTTT. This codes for CASSQPVGSSGNTIYF.

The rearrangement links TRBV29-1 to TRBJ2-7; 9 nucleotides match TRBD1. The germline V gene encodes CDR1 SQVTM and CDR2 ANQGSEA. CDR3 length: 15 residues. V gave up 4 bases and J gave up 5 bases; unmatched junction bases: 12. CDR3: CSVGPTGTGPHEQYF. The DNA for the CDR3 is TGCAGCGTTGGGCCGACCGGGACAGGGCCTCACGAGCAGTACTTC.

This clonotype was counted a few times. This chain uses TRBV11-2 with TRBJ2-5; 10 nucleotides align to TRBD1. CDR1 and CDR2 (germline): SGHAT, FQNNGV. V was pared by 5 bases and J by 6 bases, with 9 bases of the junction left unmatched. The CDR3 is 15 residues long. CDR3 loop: CASSPRDRGLKTQYF. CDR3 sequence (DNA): TGTGCCAGCAGCCCCCGGGACAGGGGTTTGAAGACCCAGTACTTC.